These T cell receptor beta chains were read from a single sample in a study of OX40 agonist ivuxolimab in advanced cancers. The assay was immunoSEQ multiplex PCR, and TCRdb's table has in-frame clones only and misses some. The sample gives 70,000 to 95,000 clones, 88% of which show up once; around 3% is in the top ten. Sequenced material: CD4+ or CD8+ T cells sorted from blood, taken in a trial of the OX40 agonist ivuxolimab. All receptors derive from an adult with an advanced solid tumor such as melanoma, head and neck, liver or kidney cancer. Each CDR3 is given with its conserved first and last residue. The D gene is left open where the match is weak. Rows give clone size only sometimes, using once, few, many, or a class for an expanded clone.

cdr3_length j_call clone_size v_call d_call cdr3_nt cdr3_aa
14 TRBJ1-5 NA TRBV6-1 NA TGTGCCAGCAGAGAGTGGGACAAGGATCAGCCCCAGCATTTT CASREWDKDQPQHF
16 TRBJ2-2 NA TRBV19 NA TGTGCCAGTAGTATAGGGGGAATCGCGAACACCGGGGAGCTGTTTTTT CASSIGGIANTGELFF
13 TRBJ1-6 NA TRBV29-1 TRBD1 TGCAGCGGCGACAGGGGGTTTAATTCACCCCTCCACTTT CSGDRGFNSPLHF
18 TRBJ2-6 NA TRBV18 NA TGTGCCAGCTCACCCAGACAGAAAACGAGCTCTGGGGCCAACGTCCTGACTTTC CASSPRQKTSSGANVLTF
13 TRBJ2-5 NA TRBV6-6 NA TGTGCCTGCGGGGGCAGGGTAGGGGAGACCCAGTACTTC CACGGRVGETQYF
13 TRBJ2-3 NA TRBV28 NA TGTGCCAGCAGCCCCCTAGGCACAGATACGCAGTATTTT CASSPLGTDTQYF
21 TRBJ2-2 NA TRBV19 NA TGTGCCAGTAGTAACCCCAGTGGGATCCCGACAGTGGGAAAGAACACCGGGGAGCTGTTTTTT CASSNPSGIPTVGKNTGELFF
15 TRBJ2-1 NA TRBV7-2 TRBD2 TGTGCCAGCAGCCCCTCGGCCGGGAGGGCAAATGAGCAGTTCTTC CASSPSAGRANEQFF
14 TRBJ1-2 NA TRBV2 NA TGTGCCAGCAGTGGTCAGGGTATTAGCTATGGCTACACCTTC CASSGQGISYGYTF
13 TRBJ2-5 NA TRBV7-2 NA TGTGCCAGCAGCCCAGGGAAGTCCGAGACCCAGTACTTC CASSPGKSETQYF
16 TRBJ1-1 NA TRBV7-2 NA TGTGCCAGCAGCATCCTTGATGGGCAGTGGAACACTGAAGCTTTCTTT CASSILDGQWNTEAFF
12 TRBJ2-1 few TRBV11-2 NA TGTGCCAGCAGCTTAACCACAGGTGAGCAGTTCTTC CASSLTTGEQFF
16 TRBJ1-1 NA TRBV11-2 NA TGTGCCAGCAGCTACGTCAAAAAGGGGGTATTCACTGAAGCTTTCTTT CASSYVKKGVFTEAFF
14 TRBJ1-4 NA TRBV9 TRBD1 TGTGCCAGCAGCGTAGACAGGGGTAATGAAAAACTGTTTTTT CASSVDRGNEKLFF
14 TRBJ2-7 NA TRBV10-3 NA TGTGCCATCAGTGGCCCGCAGCAGACCTACGAGCAGTACTTC CAISGPQQTYEQYF
13 TRBJ2-7 once TRBV21-1 NA TGTGCCAGGGGGGACCGCGGCTCCTACGAGCAGTACTTC CARGDRGSYEQYF
15 TRBJ2-3 NA TRBV25-1 NA TGTGCCAGCAGTGATCCCAAGGGGGGGACAGATACGCAGTATTTT CASSDPKGGTDTQYF
12 TRBJ1-2 NA TRBV6-5 NA TGTGCCAGCAGTTACCCCGGAGGTGGCTACACCTTC CASSYPGGGYTF
16 TRBJ2-6 once TRBV19 NA TGTGCCAGTAGTGGCGGAGGGGGGCGTGGGGCCAACGTCCTGACTTTC CASSGGGGRGANVLTF
17 TRBJ2-2 NA TRBV2 NA TGTGCCAGCAGCGCTCCAACGACTCGGGGAGTGGTCGGGGAGCTGTTTTTT CASSAPTTRGVVGELFF
17 TRBJ1-2 once TRBV5-1 NA TGCGCCAGCAGCTTGCGGGGGGGAGTTCTCTCCAACTATGGCTACACCTTC CASSLRGGVLSNYGYTF
14 TRBJ2-7 NA TRBV6-5 NA TGTGCCAGCACCTACGGGCGGGGCTCCTACGAGCAGTACTTC CASTYGRGSYEQYF
15 TRBJ2-3 NA TRBV4-1 TRBD2 TGCGCCAGCAGCCCCACGGGACTAGTCGCAGATACGCAGTATTTT CASSPTGLVADTQYF
16 TRBJ2-1 NA TRBV5-1 TRBD2 TGCGCCAGCAGCTTGCTTGAGCGCGGGGGACTTAATGAGCAGTTCTTC CASSLLERGGLNEQFF
14 TRBJ2-7 NA TRBV10-3 TRBD1 TGTGCCATCAGCGGGACAGGGGTAACCTACGAGCAGTACTTC CAISGTGVTYEQYF
16 TRBJ1-4 NA TRBV5-1 NA TGCGCCAGCAGCTCGAATGGGGGAGCAACTAATGAAAAACTGTTTTTT CASSSNGGATNEKLFF
15 TRBJ1-6 NA TRBV15 TRBD1 TGTGCCACCAGCAGAGAAGGGGACAGGCGGTTCGCCCTCCACTTT CATSREGDRRFALHF
12 TRBJ1-2 NA TRBV7-8 NA TGTGCCAGCAGCTCGGCGGTGGGCGGCTACACCTTC CASSSAVGGYTF